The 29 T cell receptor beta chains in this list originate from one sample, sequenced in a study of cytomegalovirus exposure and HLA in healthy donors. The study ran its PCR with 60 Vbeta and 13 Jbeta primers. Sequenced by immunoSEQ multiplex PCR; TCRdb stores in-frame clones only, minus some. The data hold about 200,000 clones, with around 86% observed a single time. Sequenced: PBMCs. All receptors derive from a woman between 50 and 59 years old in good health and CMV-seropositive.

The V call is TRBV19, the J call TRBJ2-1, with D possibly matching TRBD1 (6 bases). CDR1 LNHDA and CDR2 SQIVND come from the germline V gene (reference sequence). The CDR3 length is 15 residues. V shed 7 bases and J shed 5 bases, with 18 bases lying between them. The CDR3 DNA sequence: TGTGCCAGTACCCATCTGGGACATCCAGACAATGAGCAGTTCTTC. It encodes CASTHLGHPDNEQFF.

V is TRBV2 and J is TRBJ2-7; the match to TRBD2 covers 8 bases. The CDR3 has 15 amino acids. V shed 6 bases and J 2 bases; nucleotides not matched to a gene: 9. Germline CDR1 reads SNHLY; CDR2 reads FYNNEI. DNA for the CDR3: TGTGCCAGCAGGAGGGAGACTAGCGTACCCTACGAGCAGTACTTC. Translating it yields CASRRETSVPYEQYF.

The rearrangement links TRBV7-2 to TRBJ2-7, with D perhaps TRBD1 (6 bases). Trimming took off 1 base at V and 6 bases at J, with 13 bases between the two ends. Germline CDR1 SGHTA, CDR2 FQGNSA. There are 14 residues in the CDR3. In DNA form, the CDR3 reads TGTGCCAGCAGCTTAGTAGGGGGTATAAGCGAGCAGTACTTC. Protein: CASSLVGGISEQYF.

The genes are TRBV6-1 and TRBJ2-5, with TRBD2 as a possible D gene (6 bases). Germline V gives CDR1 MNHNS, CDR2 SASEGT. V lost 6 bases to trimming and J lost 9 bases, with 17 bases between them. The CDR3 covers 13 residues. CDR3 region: CASRETASGAQYF. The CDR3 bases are TGTGCCAGCAGGGAGACAGCCTCGGGGGCCCAGTACTTC.

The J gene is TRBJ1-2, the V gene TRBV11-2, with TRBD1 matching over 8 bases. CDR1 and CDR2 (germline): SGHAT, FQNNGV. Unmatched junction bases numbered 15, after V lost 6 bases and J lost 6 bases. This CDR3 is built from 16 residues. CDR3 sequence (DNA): TGTGCCAGCAGTATCGGCCAGGGGGCGGTGGGGGATGGCTACACCTTC. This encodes CASSIGQGAVGDGYTF.

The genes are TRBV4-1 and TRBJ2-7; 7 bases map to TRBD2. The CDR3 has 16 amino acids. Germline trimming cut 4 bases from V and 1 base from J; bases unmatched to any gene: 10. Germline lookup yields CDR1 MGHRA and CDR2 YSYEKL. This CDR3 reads CASSPRLGLSSYEQYF. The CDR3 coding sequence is TGCGCCAGCAGCCCCAGACTGGGACTATCTTCCTACGAGCAGTACTTC.

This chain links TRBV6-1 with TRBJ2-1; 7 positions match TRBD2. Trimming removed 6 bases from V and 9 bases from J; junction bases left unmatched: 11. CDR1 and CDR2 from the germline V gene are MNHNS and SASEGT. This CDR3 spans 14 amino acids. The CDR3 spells CASRLAESQLEQFF. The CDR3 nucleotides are TGTGCCAGCAGGCTAGCGGAGTCACAACTTGAGCAGTTCTTC.

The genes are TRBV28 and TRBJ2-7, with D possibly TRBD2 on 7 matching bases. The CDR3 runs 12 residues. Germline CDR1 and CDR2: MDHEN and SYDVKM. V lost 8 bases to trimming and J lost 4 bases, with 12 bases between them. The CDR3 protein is CASGGAQYEQYF. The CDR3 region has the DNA TGTGCCAGCGGGGGGGCGCAGTACGAGCAGTACTTC. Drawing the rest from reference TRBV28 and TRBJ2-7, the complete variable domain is DVKVTQSSRYLVKRTGEKVFLECVQDMDHENMFWYRQDPGLGLRLIYFSYDVKMKEKGDIPEGYSVSREKKERFSLILESASTNQTSMYLCASGGAQYEQYFGPGTRLTVT.

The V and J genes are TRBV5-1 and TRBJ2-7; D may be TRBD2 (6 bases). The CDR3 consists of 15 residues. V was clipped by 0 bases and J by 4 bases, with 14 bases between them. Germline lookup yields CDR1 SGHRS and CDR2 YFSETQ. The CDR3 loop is CASSLAYQLAYEQYF. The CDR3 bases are TGCGCCAGCAGCTTGGCCTATCAACTAGCATACGAGCAGTACTTC. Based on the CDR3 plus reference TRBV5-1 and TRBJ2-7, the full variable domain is KAGVTQTPRYLIKTRGQQVTLSCSPISGHRSVSWYQQTPGQGLQFLFEYFSETQRNKGNFPGRFSGRQFSNSRSEMNVSTLELGDSALYLCASSLAYQLAYEQYFGPGTRLTVT.

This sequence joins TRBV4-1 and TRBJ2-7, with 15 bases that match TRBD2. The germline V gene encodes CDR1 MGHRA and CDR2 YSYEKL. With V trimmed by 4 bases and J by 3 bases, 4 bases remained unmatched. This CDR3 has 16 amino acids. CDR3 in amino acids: CASSPGLAGGRYEQYF. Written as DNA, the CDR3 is TGCGCCAGCAGCCCTGGACTAGCGGGAGGGCGCTACGAGCAGTACTTC.

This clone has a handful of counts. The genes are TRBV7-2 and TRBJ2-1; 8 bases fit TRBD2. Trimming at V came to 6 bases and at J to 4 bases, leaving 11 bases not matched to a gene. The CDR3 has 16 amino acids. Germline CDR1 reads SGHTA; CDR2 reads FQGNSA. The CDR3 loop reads CASREQRGGGYNEQFF. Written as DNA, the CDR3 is TGTGCCAGCAGAGAACAACGGGGGGGCGGGTACAATGAGCAGTTCTTC. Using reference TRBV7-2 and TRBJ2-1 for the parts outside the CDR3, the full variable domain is GAGVSQSPSNKVTEKGKDVELRCDPISGHTALYWYRQSLGQGLEFLIYFQGNSAPDKSGLPSDRFSAERTGGSVSTLTIQRTQQEDSAVYLCASREQRGGGYNEQFFGPGTRLTVL.

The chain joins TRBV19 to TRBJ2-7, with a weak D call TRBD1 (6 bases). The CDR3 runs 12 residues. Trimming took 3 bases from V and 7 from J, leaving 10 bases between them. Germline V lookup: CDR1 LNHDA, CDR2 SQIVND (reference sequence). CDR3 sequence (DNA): TGTGCCAGTAGTATGGGAAGGGGGGAGCAGTACTTC. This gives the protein CASSMGRGEQYF.

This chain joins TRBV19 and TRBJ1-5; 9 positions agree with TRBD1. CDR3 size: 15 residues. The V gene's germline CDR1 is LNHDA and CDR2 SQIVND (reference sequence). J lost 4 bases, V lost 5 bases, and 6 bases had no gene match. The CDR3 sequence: CASSLGQGFNQPQHF. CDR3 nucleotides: TGTGCCAGTAGTTTGGGACAGGGCTTTAATCAGCCCCAGCATTTT.

In DNA form, the CDR3 reads TGTGCCAGCAGCTTAGCGGGGGGGCCCCCAGATACGCAGTATTTT. Its translation is CASSLAGGPPDTQYF. The J gene is TRBJ2-3, the V gene TRBV7-9; D may be TRBD2 (7 bases). In germline, CDR1 is SEHNR, CDR2 FQNEAQ (reference sequence). CDR3 length: 15 amino acids. Trimming shortened V by 0 bases and J by 4 bases, and 11 bases separated the two germline ends.

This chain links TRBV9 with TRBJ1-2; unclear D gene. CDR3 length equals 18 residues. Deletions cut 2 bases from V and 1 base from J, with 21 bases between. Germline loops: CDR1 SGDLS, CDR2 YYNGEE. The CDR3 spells CASSVDPRRRMSNYGYTF. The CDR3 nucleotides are TGTGCCAGCAGCGTGGATCCAAGGAGACGGATGAGTAACTATGGCTACACCTTC.

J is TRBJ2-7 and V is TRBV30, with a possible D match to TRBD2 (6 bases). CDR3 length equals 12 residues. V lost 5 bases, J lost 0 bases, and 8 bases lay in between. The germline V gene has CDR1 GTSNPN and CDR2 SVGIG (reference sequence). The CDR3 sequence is CAWGTRSYEQYF. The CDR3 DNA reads TGTGCCTGGGGGACTCGCTCCTACGAGCAGTACTTC.

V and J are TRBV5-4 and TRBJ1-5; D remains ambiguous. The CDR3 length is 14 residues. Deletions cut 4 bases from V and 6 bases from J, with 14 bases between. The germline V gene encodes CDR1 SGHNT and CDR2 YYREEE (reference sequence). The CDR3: CASSPTGSFQPQHF. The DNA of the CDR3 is TGTGCCAGCAGCCCGACGGGGTCGTTTCAGCCCCAGCATTTT.

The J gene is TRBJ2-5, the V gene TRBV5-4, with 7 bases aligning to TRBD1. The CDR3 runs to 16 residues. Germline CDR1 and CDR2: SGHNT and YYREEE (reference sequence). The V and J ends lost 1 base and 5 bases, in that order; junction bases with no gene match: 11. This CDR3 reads CASSLNDRVLRETQYF. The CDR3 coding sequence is TGTGCCAGCAGCTTGAACGACAGGGTACTACGGGAGACCCAGTACTTC.

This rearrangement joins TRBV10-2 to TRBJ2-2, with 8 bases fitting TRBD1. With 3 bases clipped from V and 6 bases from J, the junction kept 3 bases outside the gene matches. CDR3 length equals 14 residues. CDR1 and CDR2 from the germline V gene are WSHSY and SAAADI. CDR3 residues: CASSDRGQSGELFF. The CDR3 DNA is TGCGCCAGCAGTGACAGGGGGCAGTCCGGGGAGCTGTTTTTT.

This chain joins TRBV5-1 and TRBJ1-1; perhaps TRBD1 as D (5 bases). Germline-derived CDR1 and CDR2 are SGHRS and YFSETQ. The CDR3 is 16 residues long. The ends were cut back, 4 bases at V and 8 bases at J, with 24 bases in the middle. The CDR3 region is CASSDPRLAGRGEAFF. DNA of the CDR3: TGCGCCAGCAGCGACCCCCGGCTAGCGGGGCGCGGAGAAGCTTTCTTT.

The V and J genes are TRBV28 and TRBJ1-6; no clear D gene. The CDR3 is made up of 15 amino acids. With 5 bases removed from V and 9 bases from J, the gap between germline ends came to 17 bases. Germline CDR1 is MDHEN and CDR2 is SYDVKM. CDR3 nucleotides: TGTGCCAGCAGTCCCCCCCGCGAGGTAATTTCACCCCTCCACTTT. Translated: CASSPPREVISPLHF.

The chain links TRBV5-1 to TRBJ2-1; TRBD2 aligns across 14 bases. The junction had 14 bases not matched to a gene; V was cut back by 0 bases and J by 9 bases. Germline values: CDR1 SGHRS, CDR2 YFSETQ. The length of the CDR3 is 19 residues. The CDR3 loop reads CASSLDPPGTSGSLGEQFF. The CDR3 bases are TGCGCCAGCAGCTTGGACCCACCCGGGACTAGCGGGAGTCTAGGTGAGCAGTTCTTC.

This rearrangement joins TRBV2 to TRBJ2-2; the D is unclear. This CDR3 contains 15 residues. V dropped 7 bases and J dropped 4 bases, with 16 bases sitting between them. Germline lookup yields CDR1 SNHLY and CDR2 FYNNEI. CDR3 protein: CASTNDPPSTGELFF. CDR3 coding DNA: TGTGCCAGCACCAACGATCCTCCGAGCACCGGGGAGCTGTTTTTT.

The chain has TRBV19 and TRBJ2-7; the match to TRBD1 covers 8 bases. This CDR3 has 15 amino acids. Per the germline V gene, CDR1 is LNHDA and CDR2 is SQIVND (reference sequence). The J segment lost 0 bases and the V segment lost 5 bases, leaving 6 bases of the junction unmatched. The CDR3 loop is CASSYGTGPSYEQYF. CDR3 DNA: TGTGCCAGTAGTTACGGGACAGGACCCTCCTACGAGCAGTACTTC.

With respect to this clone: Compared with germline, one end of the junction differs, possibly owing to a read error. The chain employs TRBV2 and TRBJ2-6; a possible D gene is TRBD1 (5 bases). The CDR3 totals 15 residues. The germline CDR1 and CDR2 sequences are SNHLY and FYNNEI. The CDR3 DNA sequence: TGTGCCAGCAGTACCAGCAACTCTGGGGCCAACGGCCTGACTTTC. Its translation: CASSTSNSGANGLTF.

CDR3 sequence reads: CASSFAGQGYEQYF. The CDR3, as DNA: TGCGCCAGCAGCTTTGCCGGACAGGGCTACGAGCAGTACTTC. This chain uses TRBV5-1 with TRBJ2-7, with 8 bases fitting TRBD1. The CDR3 totals 14 residues. V lost 2 bases, J lost 3 bases, and 4 bases stayed unmatched. Germline CDR1 reads SGHRS; CDR2 reads YFSETQ. The entire variable domain, with the rest obtained from reference TRBV5-1 and TRBJ2-7, is as follows: KAGVTQTPRYLIKTRGQQVTLSCSPISGHRSVSWYQQTPGQGLQFLFEYFSETQRNKGNFPGRFSGRQFSNSRSEMNVSTLELGDSALYLCASSFAGQGYEQYFGPGTRLTVT.

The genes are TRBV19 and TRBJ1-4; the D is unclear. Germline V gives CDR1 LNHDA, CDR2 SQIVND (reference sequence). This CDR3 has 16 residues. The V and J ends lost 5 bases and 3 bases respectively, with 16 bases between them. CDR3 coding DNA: TGTGCCAGTAGTCGCCAGTTAGAAGCGGCTAATGAAAAACTGTTTTTT. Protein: CASSRQLEAANEKLFF.

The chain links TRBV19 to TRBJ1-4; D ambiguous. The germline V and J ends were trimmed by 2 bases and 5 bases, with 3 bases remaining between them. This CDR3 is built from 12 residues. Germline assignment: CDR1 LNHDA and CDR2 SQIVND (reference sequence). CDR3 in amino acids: CASSIPNEKLFF. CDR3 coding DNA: TGTGCCAGTAGTATACCAAATGAAAAACTGTTTTTT. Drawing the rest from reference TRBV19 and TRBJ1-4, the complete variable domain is DGGITQSPKYLFRKEGQNVTLSCEQNLNHDAMYWYRQDPGQGLRLIYYSQIVNDFQKGDIAEGYSVSREKKESFPLTVTSAQKNPTAFYLCASSIPNEKLFFGSGTQLSVL.

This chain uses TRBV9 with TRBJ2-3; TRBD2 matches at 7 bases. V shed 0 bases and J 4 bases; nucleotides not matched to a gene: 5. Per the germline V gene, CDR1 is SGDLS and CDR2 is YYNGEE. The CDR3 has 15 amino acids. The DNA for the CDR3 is TGTGCCAGCAGCGTAGATGCGGGAGTGGCAGATACGCAGTATTTT. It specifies CASSVDAGVADTQYF.